This section outlines one T cell receptor beta chain sequence together with its context. This specimen comes from a study of blood T cell repertoires in COVID-19. The overall study: Spain, Italy and the United States supplied samples that represented acute and convalescent COVID-19.

Original data processing: How many nucleated cells were present was estimated from reference gene primer amplification. Assay: immunoSEQ multiplex PCR; the TCRdb copy retains only in-frame clones and omits some. The DNA gave D and trimming, while V, J and clone size come from that table. The data show some 350,000 clones, about 90% seen once. V lost 4 bases and J 4 bases, leaving 10 bases between the germline ends. CDR1 SEHNR and CDR2 FQNEAQ come from the germline V gene (reference sequence). The CDR3 covers 13 residues. This receptor was taken from a woman aged 30 to 39 who had recovered from COVID-19. The rearrangement uses TRBV7-9 and TRBJ1-2; TRBD1 might be the D (5 bases). Sequencing input: PBMCs or T cells enriched from blood (not recorded which). CDR3 bases: TGTGCCAGCAGCTGGGAGGGGCGCTATGGCTACACCTTC. This gives the protein CASSWEGRYGYTF.